The rows below give T cell receptor beta chains drawn from one sample of a study of preoperative IRX-2 immunotherapy in early breast cancer. Sequencing used immunoSEQ multiplex PCR; TCRdb keeps in-frame clones, though not all of them. The table includes some 30,000 clones, just under 90% detected once. The source was tumor tissue, collected after IRX-2 immunotherapy. The origin of the receptors is a human donor with breast cancer. Each CDR3 is given with its conserved first and last residue. D genes are given only for firm matches. Size is stated for part of the rows, as once, few or many counts, or as a class when the clone is expanded.

j_call cdr3_length d_call clone_size v_call cdr3_aa cdr3_nt
TRBJ1-1 14 . few TRBV29-1 CSVVPGGVNTEAFF TGCAGCGTCGTCCCTGGAGGGGTGAACACTGAAGCTTTCTTT
TRBJ1-2 16 . . TRBV18 CASSPRADRMMYGYTF TGTGCCAGCTCACCACGGGCCGACAGGATGATGTATGGCTACACCTTC
TRBJ2-5 12 . . TRBV6-8 CASMHVPETQYF TGTGCCAGCATGCACGTTCCGGAGACCCAGTACTTC
TRBJ1-1 12 . . TRBV19 CASSKSSLEAFF TGTGCCAGTAGTAAGTCCAGCCTTGAAGCTTTCTTT
TRBJ2-3 15 . few TRBV11-3 CASSPVDRRTDTQYF TGTGCCAGCAGCCCGGTAGACCGCCGCACAGATACGCAGTATTTT
TRBJ1-2 15 . . TRBV19 CASSIRTGPNYGYTF TGTGCCAGTAGTATACGAACAGGGCCTAACTATGGCTACACCTTC
TRBJ1-2 15 TRBD1 . TRBV6-8 CASSYTQGAGYGYTF TGTGCCAGCAGTTATACCCAGGGGGCAGGGTATGGCTACACCTTC
TRBJ2-2 13 . once TRBV23-1 CASSFRNTGELFF TGCGCCAGCAGCTTTAGGAACACCGGGGAGCTGTTTTTT
TRBJ1-4 15 . . TRBV16 CASSVGPNSNEKLFF TGTGCCAGCAGCGTAGGGCCGAACTCGAATGAAAAACTGTTTTTT
TRBJ2-1 14 TRBD1 once TRBV6-8 CASRRTTGNNEQFF TGTGCCAGCAGACGAACGACAGGGAACAATGAGCAGTTCTTC
TRBJ1-1 15 . once TRBV11-3 CASSLVPGSNTEAFF TGTGCCAGCAGCTTGGTACCGGGCAGCAACACTGAAGCTTTCTTT
TRBJ2-3 15 . . TRBV11-3 CASSLGPASTDTQYF TGTGCCAGCAGCTTGGGGCCGGCCAGCACAGATACGCAGTATTTT
TRBJ2-5 13 . . TRBV7-8 CASSRDGGETQYF TGTGCCAGCAGCAGAGACGGAGGGGAGACCCAGTACTTC
TRBJ1-1 15 . . TRBV18 CASSPWGNVGTEAFF TGTGCCAGCTCACCTTGGGGGAACGTTGGCACTGAAGCTTTCTTT
TRBJ1-3 13 TRBD1 . TRBV7-4 CASRGQQGNTIYF TGTGCCAGCAGGGGACAGCAAGGAAACACCATATATTTT
TRBJ2-2 13 . once TRBV6-8 CASSYAGTGELFF TGTGCCAGCAGTTACGCCGGGACCGGGGAGCTGTTTTTT
TRBJ2-1 16 . . TRBV6-8 CASSYSIGSSYNEQFF TGTGCCAGCAGTTACTCGATAGGTAGCTCCTACAATGAGCAGTTCTTC
TRBJ2-1 12 . once TRBV29-1 CSVDLTRWEQFF TGCAGCGTTGATCTGACCCGGTGGGAGCAGTTCTTC
TRBJ1-1 15 . . TRBV11-3 CASSLEFSHATEAFF TGTGCCAGCAGCTTAGAATTTTCTCACGCGACTGAAGCTTTCTTT
TRBJ2-7 13 . . TRBV10-1 CASSGPCSYEQYF TGCGCCAGCAGCGGGCCTTGCTCCTACGAGCAGTACTTC
TRBJ2-3 12 . . TRBV30 CAWSVRLDTQYF TGTGCCTGGAGTGTACGTCTTGATACGCAGTATTTT
TRBJ2-3 14 TRBD1 . TRBV18 CASSPGQGTDTQYF TGTGCCAGCTCACCCGGACAGGGCACAGATACGCAGTATTTT
TRBJ1-2 15 . . TRBV1 CASSQARVGGYGYTF TGCGCCAGCAGCCAAGCCCGGGTAGGGGGCTATGGCTACACCTTC
TRBJ2-1 15 TRBD2 . TRBV11-3 CASSSRTSSYNEQFF TGTGCCAGCAGCTCCCGGACTAGCTCCTACAATGAGCAGTTCTTC
TRBJ1-6 19 . . TRBV5-1 CASSFGLPEFDRFSSPLHF TGCGCCAGCAGCTTCGGCTTACCGGAATTCGACAGGTTCAGCTCACCCCTCCACTTT
TRBJ2-7 14 TRBD1 . TRBV11-3 CASSRTGKDYEQYF TGTGCCAGCAGCCGGACAGGGAAGGACTACGAGCAGTACTTC
TRBJ2-3 17 TRBD2 . TRBV11-3 CASSGWLASGSTDTQYF TGTGCCAGCAGCGGATGGCTGGCTAGCGGGAGTACAGATACGCAGTATTTT
TRBJ2-3 15 . . TRBV7-7 CASSLGHGRTDTQYF TGTGCCAGCAGCTTAGGTCACGGGCGCACAGATACGCAGTATTTT
TRBJ1-5 20 TRBD1 . TRBV4-1 CASSQDTGTGGDYSNQPQHF TGCGCCAGCAGCCAAGATACCGGGACAGGGGGGGACTATAGCAATCAGCCCCAGCATTTT
TRBJ2-2 16 TRBD2 . TRBV6-8 CASSYVGGSLPGELFF TGTGCCAGCAGTTACGTCGGGGGGTCTCTCCCCGGGGAGCTGTTTTTT
TRBJ2-1 17 TRBD2 . TRBV2 CASTRRVAGASYNEQFF TGTGCCAGCACCCGGCGGGTAGCGGGTGCCTCCTACAATGAGCAGTTCTTC
TRBJ2-3 15 . . TRBV5-1 CASSLEQGPTDTQYF TGCGCCAGCAGCTTGGAGCAGGGGCCAACAGATACGCAGTATTTT
TRBJ1-1 13 . . TRBV6-7 CASSGTLNTEAFF TGTGCCAGCAGTGGGACCTTGAACACTGAAGCTTTCTTT
TRBJ1-2 13 . . TRBV19 CASSITPRYGYTF TGTGCCAGTAGTATAACACCTCGCTATGGCTACACCTTC
TRBJ2-1 17 . . TRBV7-5 CASSPRILAASYNEQFF TGTGCCAGCAGCCCAAGGATCCTAGCGGCCTCCTACAATGAGCAGTTCTTC
TRBJ2-7 13 TRBD1 . TRBV19 CATSMVAGGEQYF TGTGCCACCAGTATGGTCGCAGGGGGCGAGCAGTACTTC
TRBJ1-4 13 . few TRBV18 CASSTGINEKLFF TGTGCCAGCTCAACCGGGATTAATGAAAAACTGTTTTTT
TRBJ2-6 14 . . TRBV30 CAWSVPPGANVLTF TGTGCCTGGAGTGTCCCCCCTGGGGCCAACGTCCTGACTTTC
TRBJ2-7 14 . . TRBV11-3 CASKKEWGVDEQYF TGTGCCAGCAAGAAGGAATGGGGGGTGGACGAGCAGTACTTC
TRBJ2-3 13 TRBD2 once TRBV12-5 CVSISGLGDTQYF TGTGTCAGCATCTCAGGACTAGGGGATACGCAGTATTTT
TRBJ1-1 16 TRBD1 . TRBV19 CASSTRTGPMNTEAFF TGTGCCAGTAGTACCCGGACAGGGCCCATGAACACTGAAGCTTTCTTT
TRBJ1-2 12 . . TRBV30 CAWADINYGYTF TGTGCCTGGGCAGACATTAACTATGGCTACACCTTC
TRBJ2-5 13 . . TRBV7-4 CATPRKGRETQYF TGTGCCACCCCCCGAAAGGGGAGAGAGACCCAGTACTTC
TRBJ2-3 11 . . TRBV6-7 CASRDTDTQYF TGTGCCAGCAGAGACACAGATACGCAGTATTTT
TRBJ2-7 12 . . TRBV2 CASIIGLNEQYF TGTGCCAGCATTATCGGCCTAAACGAGCAGTACTTC
TRBJ1-1 16 . . TRBV18 CASSLKLGPGNTEAFF TGTGCCAGCTCACTCAAACTTGGACCGGGGAACACTGAAGCTTTCTTT
TRBJ1-1 13 . . TRBV18 CASSQNLNTEAFF TGTGCCAGCTCACAGAACCTGAACACTGAAGCTTTCTTT
TRBJ2-7 13 . . TRBV6-8 CASMWGELNEQYF TGTGCCAGCATGTGGGGAGAGTTGAACGAGCAGTACTTC
TRBJ2-7 15 . . TRBV11-3 CASSQPNGKLSEQYF TGTGCCAGCAGCCAGCCTAACGGGAAGCTCTCCGAGCAGTACTTC
TRBJ1-2 14 . . TRBV7-1 CASSLATTNYGYTF TGTGCCAGCAGCTTAGCGACCACTAACTATGGCTACACCTTC
TRBJ1-2 13 TRBD1 . TRBV23-1 CASSQVDREECTF TGCGCCAGCAGTCAGGTCGACAGGGAGGAATGCACCTTC
TRBJ2-3 16 . . TRBV29-1 CSVEDGGGEAPDTQYF TGCAGCGTTGAAGATGGCGGCGGGGAAGCACCAGATACGCAGTATTTT
TRBJ2-1 15 TRBD1 . TRBV18 CASSKRQGKDNEQFF TGTGCCAGCTCCAAAAGACAGGGGAAGGACAATGAGCAGTTCTTC
TRBJ2-3 16 . . TRBV10-3 CAISESLALDTDTQYF TGTGCCATCAGTGAGTCGCTAGCGCTTGACACAGATACGCAGTATTTT
TRBJ2-5 12 . . TRBV6-8 CAICHGKETQYF TGTGCCATCTGTCACGGAAAAGAGACCCAGTACTTC
TRBJ1-2 15 TRBD1 . TRBV19 CASKIGGQGNYGYTF TGTGCCAGTAAAATCGGGGGACAGGGGAACTATGGCTACACCTTC
TRBJ2-2 18 . . TRBV1 CASSRGDRGLANTGELFF TGCGCCAGCAGCCGGGGGGACAGGGGGCTCGCGAACACCGGGGAGCTGTTTTTT